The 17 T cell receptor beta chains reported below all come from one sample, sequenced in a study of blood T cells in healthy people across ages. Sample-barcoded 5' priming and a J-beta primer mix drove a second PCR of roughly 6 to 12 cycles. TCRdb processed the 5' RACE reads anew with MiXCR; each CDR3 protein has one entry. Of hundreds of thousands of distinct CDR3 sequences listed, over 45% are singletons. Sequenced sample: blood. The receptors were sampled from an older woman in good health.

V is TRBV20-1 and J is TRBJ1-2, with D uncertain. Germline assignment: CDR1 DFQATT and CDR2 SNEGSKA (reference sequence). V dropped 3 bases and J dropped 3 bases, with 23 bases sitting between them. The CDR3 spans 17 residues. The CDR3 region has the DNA TGCAGTGCTAGGTCTAACGCCCCACAACTGGCTGACTATGGCTACACCTTC. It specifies CSARSNAPQLADYGYTF.

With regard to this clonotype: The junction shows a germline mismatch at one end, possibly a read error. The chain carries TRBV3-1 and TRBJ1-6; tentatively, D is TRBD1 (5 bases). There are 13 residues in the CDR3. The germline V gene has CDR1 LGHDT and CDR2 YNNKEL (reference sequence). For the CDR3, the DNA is TGTGCCAGCAGCCAGCGGGGGGATTCACCCCCCCACTTT. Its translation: CASSQRGDSPPHF.

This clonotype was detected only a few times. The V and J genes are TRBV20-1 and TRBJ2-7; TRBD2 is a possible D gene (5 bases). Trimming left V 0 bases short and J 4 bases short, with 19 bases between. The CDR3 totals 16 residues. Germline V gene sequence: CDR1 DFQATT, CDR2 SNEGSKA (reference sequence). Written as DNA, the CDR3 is TGCAGTGCTAGAGATCGTGGGAGAGGGCTATCGTACGAGCAGTACTTC. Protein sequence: CSARDRGRGLSYEQYF.

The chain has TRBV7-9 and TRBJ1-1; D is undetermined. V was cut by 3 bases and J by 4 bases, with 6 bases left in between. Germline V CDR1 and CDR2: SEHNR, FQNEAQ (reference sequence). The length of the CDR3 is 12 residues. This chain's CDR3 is CASSFDITEAFF. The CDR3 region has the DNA TGTGCCAGCAGCTTCGACATCACTGAAGCTTTCTTT.

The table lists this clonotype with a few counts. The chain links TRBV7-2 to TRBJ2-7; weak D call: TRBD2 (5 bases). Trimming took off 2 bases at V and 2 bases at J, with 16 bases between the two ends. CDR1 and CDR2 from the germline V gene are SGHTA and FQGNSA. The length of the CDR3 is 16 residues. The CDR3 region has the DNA TGTGCCAGCAGCTTAACCTCGGGAACTACACCCTACGAGCAGTACTTC. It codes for CASSLTSGTTPYEQYF.

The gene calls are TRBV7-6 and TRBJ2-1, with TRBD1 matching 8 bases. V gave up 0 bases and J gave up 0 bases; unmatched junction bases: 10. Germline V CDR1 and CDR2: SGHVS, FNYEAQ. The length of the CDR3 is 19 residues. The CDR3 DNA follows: TGTGCCAGCAGCTTAGCCTGGACAGGGAGGAAAAGCTCCTACAATGAGCAGTTCTTC. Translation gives CASSLAWTGRKSSYNEQFF.

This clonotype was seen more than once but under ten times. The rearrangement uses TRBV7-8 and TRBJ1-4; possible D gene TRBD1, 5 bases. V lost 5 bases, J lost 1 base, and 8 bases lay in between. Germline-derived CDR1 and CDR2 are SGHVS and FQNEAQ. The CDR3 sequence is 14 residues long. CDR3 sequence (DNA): TGTGCCAGCAGCGCAGGGAGAACTAATGAAAAACTGTTTTTT. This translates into CASSAGRTNEKLFF.

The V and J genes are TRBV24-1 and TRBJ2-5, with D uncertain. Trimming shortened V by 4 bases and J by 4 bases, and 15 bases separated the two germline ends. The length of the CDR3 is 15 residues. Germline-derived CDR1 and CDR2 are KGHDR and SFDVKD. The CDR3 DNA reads TGTGCCACCAGTGACCCCCGGCGGCAGCCAGAGACCCAGTACTTC. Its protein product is CATSDPRRQPETQYF.

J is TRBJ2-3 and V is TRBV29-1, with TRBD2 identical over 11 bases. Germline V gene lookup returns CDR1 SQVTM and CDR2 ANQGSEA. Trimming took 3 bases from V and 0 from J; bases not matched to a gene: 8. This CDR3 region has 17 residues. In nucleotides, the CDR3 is TGCAGCGTTGAGTCGGTAGCGGGAGGGATTAGCACAGATACGCAGTATTTT. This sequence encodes CSVESVAGGISTDTQYF.

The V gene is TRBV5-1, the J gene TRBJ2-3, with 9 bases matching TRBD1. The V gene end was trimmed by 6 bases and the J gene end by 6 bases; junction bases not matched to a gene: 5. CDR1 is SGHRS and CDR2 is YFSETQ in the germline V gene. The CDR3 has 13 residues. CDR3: CASTTGGMDTQYF. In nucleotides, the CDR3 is TGCGCCAGCACCACAGGGGGCATGGATACGCAGTATTTT.

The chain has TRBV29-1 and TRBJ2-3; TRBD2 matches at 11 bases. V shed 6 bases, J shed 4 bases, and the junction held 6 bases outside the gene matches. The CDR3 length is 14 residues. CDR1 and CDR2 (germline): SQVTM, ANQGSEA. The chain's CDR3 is CSVKLAGVSDTQYF. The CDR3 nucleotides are TGCAGCGTCAAACTAGCGGGAGTATCAGATACGCAGTATTTT.

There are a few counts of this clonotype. For the CDR3, the DNA is TGCAGCGTTGAAGAAAAGGGCTACACCTTC. This gives the protein CSVEEKGYTF. The chain has TRBV29-1 and TRBJ1-2; D is uncertain. The CDR3 loop spans 10 amino acids. Germline V gene sequence: CDR1 SQVTM, CDR2 ANQGSEA. Trimming removed 0 bases at V and 8 bases at J, with 4 bases between. The full variable domain, rest sourced from reference TRBV29-1 and TRBJ1-2, is SAVISQKPSRDICQRGTSLTIQCQVDSQVTMMFWYRQQPGQSLTLIATANQGSEATYESGFVIDKFPISRPNLTFSTLTVSNMSPEDSSIYLCSVEEKGYTFGSGTRLTVV.

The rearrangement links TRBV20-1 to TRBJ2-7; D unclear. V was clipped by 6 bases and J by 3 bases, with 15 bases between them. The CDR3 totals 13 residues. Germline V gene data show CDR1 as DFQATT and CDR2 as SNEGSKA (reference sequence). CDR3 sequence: CSAPPGFNYEQYF. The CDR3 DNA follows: TGCAGTGCGCCCCCAGGATTCAACTACGAGCAGTACTTC.

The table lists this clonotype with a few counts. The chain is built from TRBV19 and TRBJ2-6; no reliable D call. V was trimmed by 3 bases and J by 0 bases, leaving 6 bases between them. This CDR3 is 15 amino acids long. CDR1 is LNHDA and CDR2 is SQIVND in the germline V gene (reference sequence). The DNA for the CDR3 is TGTGCCAGTAGTATGTCCGGCTCTGGGGCCAACGTCCTGACTTTC. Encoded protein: CASSMSGSGANVLTF.

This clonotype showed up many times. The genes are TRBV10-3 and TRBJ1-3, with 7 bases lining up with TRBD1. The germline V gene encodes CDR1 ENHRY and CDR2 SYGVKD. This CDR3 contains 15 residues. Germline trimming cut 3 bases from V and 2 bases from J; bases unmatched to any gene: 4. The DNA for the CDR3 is TGTGCCATCAGTGACCGACAGGGAACTGGAAACACCATATATTTT. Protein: CAISDRQGTGNTIYF.

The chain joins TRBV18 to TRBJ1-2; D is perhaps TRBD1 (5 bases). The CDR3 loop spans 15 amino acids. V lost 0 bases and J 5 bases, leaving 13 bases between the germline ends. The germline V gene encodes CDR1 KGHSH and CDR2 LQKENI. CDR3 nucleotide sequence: TGTGCCAGCTCACCACCCTCCAACCGGGGGTATGGCTACACCTTC. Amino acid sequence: CASSPPSNRGYGYTF.

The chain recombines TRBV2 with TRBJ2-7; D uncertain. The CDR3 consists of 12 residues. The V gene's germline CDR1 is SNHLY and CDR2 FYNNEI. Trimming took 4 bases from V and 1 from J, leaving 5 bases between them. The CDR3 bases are TGTGCCAGCAGTGCAAGATCCTACGAGCAGTACTTC. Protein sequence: CASSARSYEQYF.